This T cell receptor beta chain was captured by sequencing in a study of siplizumab effects on memory and regulatory T cells. The study's findings and limits: Siplizumab, the agent tested, significantly reduced alloreactive sequences traceable to unstimulated CD4+ memory cells. In siplizumab conditions, mappable alloreactive CD4+ clones averaged roughly 66% Treg-derived, against roughly 25% in controls.

With regard to this clone: Antigen unknown. At one boundary the junction diverges from the germline segment, which might be a read error. This specimen includes other DNA sequences encoding the same CDR3.

Sequencing used immunoSEQ multiplex PCR; TCRdb keeps in-frame clones, though not all of them. The data hold about 70,000 clones, with 75% to 90% observed a single time. This clonotype was sampled from a human donor in good health. Sequenced material: Tregs sorted from blood.

CDR3 in DNA: TGTGCCAGCAGTTACGGAGCGGGAGCGCATGAGCAATTCTTC. Encoded protein: CASSYGAGAHEQFF. The chain carries TRBV6-6 and TRBJ2-1, with 8 bases lining up with TRBD2. CDR3 size: 14 residues. CDR1 is MNHNY, CDR2 SVGAGI, per germline (reference sequence).